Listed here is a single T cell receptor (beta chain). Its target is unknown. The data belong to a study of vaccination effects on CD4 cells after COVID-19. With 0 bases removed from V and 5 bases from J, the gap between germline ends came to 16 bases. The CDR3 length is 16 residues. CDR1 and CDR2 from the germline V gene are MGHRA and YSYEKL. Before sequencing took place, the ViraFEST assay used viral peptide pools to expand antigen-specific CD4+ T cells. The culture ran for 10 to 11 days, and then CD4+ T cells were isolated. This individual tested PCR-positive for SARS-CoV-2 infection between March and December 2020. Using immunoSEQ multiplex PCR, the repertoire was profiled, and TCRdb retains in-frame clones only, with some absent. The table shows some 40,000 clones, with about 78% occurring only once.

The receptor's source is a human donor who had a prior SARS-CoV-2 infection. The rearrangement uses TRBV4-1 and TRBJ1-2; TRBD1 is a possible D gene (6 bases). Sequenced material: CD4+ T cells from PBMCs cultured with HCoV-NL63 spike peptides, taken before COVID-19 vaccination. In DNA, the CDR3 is TGCGCCAGCAGCCAAGAGATGACAGGAATCGCTTATGGCTACACCTTC. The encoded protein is CASSQEMTGIAYGYTF.